The rows below give T cell receptor beta chains drawn from one sample of a study of CD8+ T cells in alopecia areata. This table comes from immunoSEQ multiplex PCR, and its TCRdb copy is limited to in-frame clones, with some not included. Of just under 65,000 clones listed, about 45% were seen once; the top ten hold about a fifth. Sequenced here: CD8+ T cells sorted from blood, sampled at roughly week 36, from a patient treated with tofacitinib. Receptors were obtained from a human donor with alopecia areata. The CDR3 runs from the conserved cysteine through the conserved F or W. D genes are given only for firm matches. Part of the rows lack a size; the others show once, few, many or a class for expanded clones.

V gene	clone size	J gene	CDR3 length	D gene	CDR3 protein	CDR3 DNA
TRBV28	.	TRBJ2-3	18	TRBD2	CASGPGLAGDWDTDTQYF	TGTGCCAGCGGCCCGGGACTAGCGGGAGACTGGGACACAGATACGCAGTATTTT
TRBV5-5	few	TRBJ1-4	14	.	CASSFGQNNEKLFF	TGTGCCAGCAGCTTCGGACAGAATAATGAAAAACTGTTTTTT
TRBV6-6	.	TRBJ1-1	13	.	CASSWGQGTEAFF	TGTGCCAGCAGTTGGGGTCAGGGCACTGAAGCTTTCTTT
TRBV30	few	TRBJ2-2	12	.	CAWSRGAGELFF	TGTGCCTGGAGTAGGGGCGCCGGGGAGCTGTTTTTT
TRBV19	.	TRBJ2-7	15	.	CASSSWGAALSEQYF	TGTGCCAGTAGTTCTTGGGGGGCCGCGCTCTCCGAGCAGTACTTC
TRBV5-1	.	TRBJ2-7	11	.	CASSRSYEQYF	TGCGCCAGCAGCCGATCCTACGAGCAGTACTTC
TRBV7-9	.	TRBJ1-2	14	.	CASSFSGADYGYTF	TGTGCCAGCAGCTTTAGTGGGGCCGACTATGGCTACACCTTC
TRBV6-4	.	TRBJ2-1	13	.	CASSDYPYNEQFF	TGTGCCAGCAGTGACTATCCCTACAATGAGCAGTTCTTC
TRBV27	few	TRBJ1-2	13	.	CASSLNGVSGYTF	TGTGCCAGCAGTTTAAACGGAGTGAGCGGCTACACCTTC
TRBV29-1	.	TRBJ2-7	13	.	CSVASGSLYEQYF	TGCAGCGTTGCTTCCGGGAGTCTCTACGAGCAGTACTTC
TRBV2	.	TRBJ1-5	17	TRBD1	CASRELGQMYSNQPQHF	TGTGCCAGCAGAGAATTGGGACAGATGTATAGCAATCAGCCCCAGCATTTT
TRBV4-1	.	TRBJ2-7	14	.	CASSQGGLGYEQYF	TGCGCCAGCAGCCAAGGAGGGCTTGGCTACGAGCAGTACTTC
TRBV7-8	.	TRBJ2-7	16	TRBD2	CASSTPTSGSLGEQYF	TGTGCCAGCAGCACGCCGACTAGCGGGAGTTTAGGGGAGCAGTACTTC
TRBV13	.	TRBJ2-7	14	TRBD1	CASSLQTGVDEQYF	TGTGCCAGCAGCCTCCAGACAGGGGTCGACGAGCAGTACTTC
TRBV7-9	few	TRBJ2-2	16	TRBD1	CASSRTGGENTGELFF	TGTGCCAGCAGCCGGACAGGGGGCGAGAACACCGGGGAGCTGTTTTTT
TRBV7-9	few	TRBJ2-1	12	.	CASSLAGSEQFF	TGTGCCAGCAGCTTAGCGGGAAGTGAGCAGTTCTTC
TRBV7-9	few	TRBJ1-1	15	.	CASSPPEGVNTEAFF	TGTGCCAGCAGCCCTCCCGAAGGGGTGAACACTGAAGCTTTCTTT
TRBV7-6	.	TRBJ2-3	14	.	CASSRGPVTDTQYF	TGTGCCAGCAGTCGGGGGCCAGTCACAGATACGCAGTATTTT